The 7 T cell receptor beta chains below were found in one sample sequenced in a study of OX40 agonist ivuxolimab in advanced cancers. Only in-frame clones appear in the TCRdb table, and some are missing; sequencing was by immunoSEQ multiplex PCR. The sample contains approximately 65,000 clones, about 89% of which appear only once. The sample consisted of CD4+ or CD8+ T cells sorted from blood, taken in a trial of the OX40 agonist ivuxolimab. The receptors derive from an adult with an advanced solid tumor such as melanoma, head and neck, liver or kidney cancer.

This clone was observed a handful of times. The chain recombines TRBV5-1 with TRBJ2-1; possibly TRBD2 for D (5 bases). The CDR3 runs to 12 residues. Trimming removed 5 bases at V and 7 bases at J, with 10 bases between. Per germline, CDR1 SGHRS and CDR2 YFSETQ. CDR3 loop: CASSLSGNEQFF. Here the CDR3 DNA reads TGCGCCAGCAGTTTGTCGGGAAATGAGCAGTTCTTC.

This chain uses TRBV5-1 with TRBJ1-2, with D unclear. The CDR3 has 13 residues. The V end lost 0 bases, the J end lost 3 bases, and 6 bases lay between the germline ends. Germline CDR1 is SGHRS and CDR2 is YFSETQ. CDR3 nucleotide sequence: TGCGCCAGCAGCTTGGAATGGGACTATGGCTACACCTTC. It encodes CASSLEWDYGYTF. Complete variable domain (other parts from reference TRBV5-1 and TRBJ1-2): KAGVTQTPRYLIKTRGQQVTLSCSPISGHRSVSWYQQTPGQGLQFLFEYFSETQRNKGNFPGRFSGRQFSNSRSEMNVSTLELGDSALYLCASSLEWDYGYTFGSGTRLTVV.

J is TRBJ2-5 and V is TRBV15; D gene uncertain. Per the germline V gene, CDR1 is LNHNV and CDR2 is YYDKDF (reference sequence). Trimming removed 5 bases from V and 0 bases from J, with 7 bases in between. The CDR3 extends over 13 amino acids. CDR3 sequence reads: CATSFRHQETQYF. CDR3 nucleotide sequence: TGTGCCACCAGCTTCAGACACCAAGAGACCCAGTACTTC.

This chain connects TRBV28 to TRBJ1-2, with a tentative D call TRBD1 (6 bases). The CDR3 is 13 residues long. Trimming cost V 5 bases and J 7 bases, with 14 bases left between them. CDR1 is MDHEN, CDR2 SYDVKM, per germline. CDR3 DNA: TGTGCCAGCAGTGTGAAGGGGGATCGTGGCTACACCTTC. As protein: CASSVKGDRGYTF.

The V call is TRBV27, the J call TRBJ2-7, with 7 bases fitting TRBD1. The CDR3 loop spans 13 amino acids. CDR1 and CDR2 from the germline V gene are MNHEY and SMNVEV (reference sequence). After removal of 6 bases from V and 6 bases from J, the junction contained 8 bases not matched to a gene. CDR3 sequence: CASSPRTGREQYF. CDR3 sequence (DNA): TGTGCCAGCAGCCCTCGGACAGGTCGCGAGCAGTACTTC.

The CDR3 DNA is TGTGCCAGCAGCTTAGACTCTGCCACAGATACGCAGTATTTT. It translates to CASSLDSATDTQYF. The rearrangement joins TRBV7-6 to TRBJ2-3; D is unresolved. Germline V lookup: CDR1 SGHVS, CDR2 FNYEAQ. CDR3 length equals 14 residues. Trimming cost V 1 base and J 2 bases, with 7 bases left between them.

This clone has more than one count but fewer than ten. This chain connects TRBV10-3 to TRBJ1-1; 10 bases map to TRBD1. The germline V gene encodes CDR1 ENHRY and CDR2 SYGVKD. The V segment lost 8 bases and the J segment 3 bases; nucleotides outside the gene matches: 0. This CDR3 has 12 residues. The CDR3 loop reads CAIGTGDTEAFF. The CDR3 DNA sequence: TGTGCCATCGGGACAGGGGACACTGAAGCTTTCTTT.